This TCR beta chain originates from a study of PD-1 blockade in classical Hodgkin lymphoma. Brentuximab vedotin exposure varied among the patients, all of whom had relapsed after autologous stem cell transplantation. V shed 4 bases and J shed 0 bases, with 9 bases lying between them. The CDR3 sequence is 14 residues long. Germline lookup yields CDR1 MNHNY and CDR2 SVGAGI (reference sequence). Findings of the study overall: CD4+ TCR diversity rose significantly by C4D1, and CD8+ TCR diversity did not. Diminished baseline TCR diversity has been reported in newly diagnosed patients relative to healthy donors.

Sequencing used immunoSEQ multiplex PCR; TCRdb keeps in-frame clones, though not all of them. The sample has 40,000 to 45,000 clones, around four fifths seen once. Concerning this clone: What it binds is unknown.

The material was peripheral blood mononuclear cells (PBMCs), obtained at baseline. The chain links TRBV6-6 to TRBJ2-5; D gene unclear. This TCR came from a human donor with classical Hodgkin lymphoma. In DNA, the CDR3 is TGTGCCAGCAGTTCGTACAGCGACCAAGAGACCCAGTACTTC. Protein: CASSSYSDQETQYF.